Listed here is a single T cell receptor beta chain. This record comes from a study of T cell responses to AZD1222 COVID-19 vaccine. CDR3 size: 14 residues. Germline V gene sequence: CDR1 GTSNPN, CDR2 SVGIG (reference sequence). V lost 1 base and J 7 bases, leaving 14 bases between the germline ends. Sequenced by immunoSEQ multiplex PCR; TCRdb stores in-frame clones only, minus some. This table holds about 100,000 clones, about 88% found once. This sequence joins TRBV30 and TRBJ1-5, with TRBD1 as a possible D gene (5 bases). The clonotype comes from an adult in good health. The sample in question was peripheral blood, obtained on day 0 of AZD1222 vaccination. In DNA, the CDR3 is TGTGCCTGGAGTGCTAATTACGGGGACCAGCCCCAGCATTTT. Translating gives CAWSANYGDQPQHF.